This T cell receptor beta chain was recorded in a study of cytomegalovirus exposure and HLA in healthy donors. Both 60 Vbeta primers and 13 Jbeta primers went into the PCR. The method was immunoSEQ multiplex PCR; TCRdb's version includes in-frame clones alone and lacks a portion of them. Counted here are roughly 150,000 clones, about 74% occurring once; the ten biggest clones make up around an eighth. The CDR3 totals 12 residues. CDR1 WNHNN and CDR2 SYGVQD come from the germline V gene (reference sequence). The ends were cut back, 4 bases at V and 4 bases at J, with 8 bases in the middle. Sequencing used PBMCs. The chain carries TRBV10-1 and TRBJ2-7; D perhaps matches TRBD1 (6 bases). This sequence was found in a man aged 35-49 years in good health and CMV-seropositive. The CDR3 region has the DNA TGCGCCAGCAGTGGGGGGCGGTACGAGCAGTACTTC. Translation: CASSGGRYEQYF.